Listed here are 22 T cell receptor beta chains from one sample, sequenced in a study of blood T cell repertoires in COVID-19. TCRdb's table, derived via immunoSEQ multiplex PCR, lists solely in-frame clones and lacks some. The sample yields approximately 44,000 clones, 80% to 95% seen once. Sequencing was done on a sample of peripheral blood. These receptors were collected from a human donor in a cohort sampled during active COVID-19.

The gene calls are TRBV5-1 and TRBJ2-2, with a tentative D call TRBD2 (5 bases). This CDR3 is 14 amino acids long. CDR1 is SGHRS and CDR2 is YFSETQ in the germline V gene. Deletions cut 4 bases from V and 7 bases from J, with 14 bases between. CDR3 loop: CASSLRLSGGELFF. The CDR3 DNA is TGCGCCAGCAGCCTAAGACTATCCGGCGGGGAGCTGTTTTTT.

The chain has TRBV7-9 and TRBJ1-5, with 7 bases identical to TRBD1. The CDR3 runs 14 residues. J lost 4 bases, V lost 5 bases, and 5 bases had no gene match. Looked up from germline, CDR1 is SEHNR and CDR2 is FQNEAQ (reference sequence). The CDR3 DNA is TGTGCCAGCAGCGCGTCAGGGGGGAATCAGCCCCAGCATTTT. Protein: CASSASGGNQPQHF.

J is TRBJ1-2 and V is TRBV10-3; 8 nucleotides agree with TRBD1. The V segment lost 5 bases and the J segment 4 bases; nucleotides outside the gene matches: 6. Germline loops: CDR1 ENHRY, CDR2 SYGVKD. This CDR3 is 14 amino acids long. CDR3 coding DNA: TGTGCCATCAGTATTAGCGACAGGGGCTATGGCTACACCTTC. This translates into CAISISDRGYGYTF.

This chain uses TRBV24-1 with TRBJ2-2; 9 positions match TRBD1. Germline V gene data show CDR1 as KGHDR and CDR2 as SFDVKD. V trimming: 2 bases; J trimming: 0 bases; junction bases outside the gene matches: 0. This CDR3 comprises 16 residues. In DNA, the CDR3 is TGTGCCACCAGTGATTGGACAGGGGCGAACACCGGGGAGCTGTTTTTT. Encoded protein: CATSDWTGANTGELFF.

The genes are TRBV28 and TRBJ2-7; a possible D gene is TRBD1 (5 bases). CDR3 length: 14 amino acids. From germline, CDR1 is MDHEN and CDR2 SYDVKM. Trimming cost V 5 bases and J 0 bases, with 11 bases left between them. The CDR3 bases are TGTGCCAGCAGTCTGGGGCCCCACTCCTACGAGCAGTACTTC. Its translation is CASSLGPHSYEQYF.

The J gene is TRBJ1-4, the V gene TRBV4-1; D unresolved. The V gene's germline CDR1 is MGHRA and CDR2 YSYEKL. This CDR3 comprises 15 residues. V lost 2 bases to trimming and J lost 8 bases, with 15 bases between them. The CDR3: CASSQPPTGGEKLFF. The CDR3 coding sequence is TGCGCCAGCAGCCAACCCCCGACGGGAGGGGAAAAACTGTTTTTT.

This chain joins TRBV27 and TRBJ2-3; D is undetermined. Trimming pared 8 bases from V and 0 bases from J, leaving 9 bases between. Germline V gene data show CDR1 as MNHEY and CDR2 as SMNVEV (reference sequence). The CDR3 is 13 amino acids. CDR3 sequence reads: CASGQRSTDTQYF. The CDR3 bases are TGTGCCAGCGGTCAACGGAGCACAGATACGCAGTATTTT.

The CDR3 loop reads CASYYEQYF. The DNA for the CDR3 is TGCGCCAGCTACTACGAGCAGTACTTC. The V and J genes are TRBV10-1 and TRBJ2-7; no firm D call. The CDR3 contains 9 residues. Germline V lookup: CDR1 WNHNN, CDR2 SYGVQD (reference sequence). The germline V and J ends were trimmed by 8 bases and 3 bases, with 2 bases remaining between them.

The chain carries TRBV19 and TRBJ2-5; D may be TRBD2 (6 bases). V dropped 5 bases and J dropped 4 bases, with 17 bases sitting between them. The CDR3 spans 15 residues. Germline V gives CDR1 LNHDA, CDR2 SQIVND (reference sequence). This CDR3 reads CASSPEGRQGETQYF. The CDR3 DNA reads TGTGCCAGTAGTCCGGAGGGCAGGCAGGGAGAGACCCAGTACTTC. The full variable domain, in which reference TRBV19 and TRBJ2-5 provide the parts outside the CDR3, is DGGITQSPKYLFRKEGQNVTLSCEQNLNHDAMYWYRQDPGQGLRLIYYSQIVNDFQKGDIAEGYSVSREKKESFPLTVTSAQKNPTAFYLCASSPEGRQGETQYFGPGTRLLVL.

The chain employs TRBV19 and TRBJ2-2; TRBD2 agrees at 8 bases. CDR1 and CDR2 from the germline V gene are LNHDA and SQIVND (reference sequence). This CDR3 region has 16 residues. J was trimmed by 7 bases and V by 5 bases; bases with no gene match: 12. CDR3 DNA sequence: TGTGCCAGTAGTTGGAGCGGGAGAGCATACAGCGGGGAGCTGTTTTTT. The encoded protein is CASSWSGRAYSGELFF.

The rearrangement joins TRBV4-3 to TRBJ2-3; TRBD2 matches 14 bases. Germline trimming cut 5 bases from V and 6 bases from J; bases unmatched to any gene: 13. Germline V lookup: CDR1 LGHNA, CDR2 YSLEER. The CDR3 consists of 18 residues. CDR3 coding DNA: TGCGCCAGCAGCTCGAAGCCCGGGACTAGCGGGAGTGTGGATACGCAGTATTTT. Its protein product is CASSSKPGTSGSVDTQYF.

Turning to this clone: In this CDR3 the conserved last residue, phenylalanine or tryptophan, is missing, so a read error is likely. The limits of the CDR3 on the DNA are not certain, so only TCRdb's listed CDR3 is given. V usage is TRBV10-1 and J usage is TRBJ1-5. Inclusive of both ends, the CDR3 amounts to 8 amino acids. The germline CDR1 and CDR2 sequences are WNHNN and SYGVQD (reference sequence). The CDR3 sequence: CASSPSVM.

V and J are TRBV30 and TRBJ1-6, with 7 bases fitting TRBD1. Germline values: CDR1 GTSNPN, CDR2 SVGIG (reference sequence). This CDR3 comprises 13 residues. The J segment lost 12 bases and the V segment lost 4 bases, leaving 9 bases of the junction unmatched. Here the CDR3 reads CAWKSDRDRPLHF. For the CDR3, the DNA is TGTGCCTGGAAGTCCGACAGGGATCGACCCCTCCACTTT.

The chain links TRBV28 to TRBJ1-3, with D hard to call. Germline values: CDR1 MDHEN, CDR2 SYDVKM. Deletions cut 7 bases from V and 1 base from J, with 5 bases between. This CDR3 comprises 12 residues. The CDR3 DNA reads TGTGCCAGCAAACAGTCTGGAAACACCATATATTTT. This gives the protein CASKQSGNTIYF.

To note about this clone: The junction and the germline gene differ at one end; a read error may be behind it. CDR3 loop: CASSTGTANEKLFF. CDR3 sequence (DNA): TGTGCTAGCAGTACCGGGACAGCTAATGAAAAACTGTTTTTT. V is TRBV7-7 and J is TRBJ1-4, with 7 bases identical to TRBD1. CDR3 size: 14 residues. Germline CDR1 SSHAT, CDR2 FNYEAQ (reference sequence).

The chain has TRBV3-1 (or the pseudogene TRBV3-2) and TRBJ2-2; a weak D match, TRBD1 (6 bases). The CDR3 consists of 16 residues. The V and J ends lost 2 bases and 2 bases respectively, with 12 bases between them. Germline V lookup: CDR1 LGHDT, CDR2 YNNKEL (reference sequence). CDR3 sequence reads: CASSQTWTVNTGELFF. As DNA, the CDR3 is TGTGCCAGCAGCCAAACCTGGACAGTTAACACCGGGGAGCTGTTTTTT.

The chain has TRBV6-5 and TRBJ1-4; no reliable D call. The CDR3 has 14 amino acids. Germline CDR1 MNHEY, CDR2 SVGAGI. Trimming took 7 bases from V and 0 from J, leaving 9 bases between them. The CDR3 sequence: CASKPGPTNEKLFF. The CDR3 DNA is TGTGCCAGCAAACCGGGTCCAACTAATGAAAAACTGTTTTTT.

In regard to this clone: One end of the junction does not line up with germline, which may come from a read error. The J gene is TRBJ1-5, the V gene TRBV2, with D possibly being TRBD1 (6 bases). Germline assignment: CDR1 SNHLY and CDR2 FYNNEI. The CDR3 is 17 residues long. The CDR3 region is CASSDGGGGRRNQPQHF. CDR3 bases: TGTGCCAGCAGTGACGGGGGGGGCGGCCGCCGCAACCAGCCCCAGCATTTT.

The chain uses TRBV7-2 and TRBJ1-1; maybe TRBD1 (5 bases). V gave up 5 bases and J gave up 5 bases, with 15 bases separating them. CDR1 is SGHTA, CDR2 FQGNSA, per germline. The CDR3 length is 14 residues. The CDR3 bases are TGTGCCAGCAGCCCAAGCCTGGGGGGAACTGAAGCTTTCTTT. It is translated as CASSPSLGGTEAFF.

This rearrangement joins TRBV6-5 to TRBJ2-7, with 7 bases fitting TRBD1. V lost 6 bases to trimming and J lost 3 bases; unmatched junction nucleotides: 2. Germline loops: CDR1 MNHEY, CDR2 SVGAGI. The CDR3 is made up of 12 amino acids. CDR3 DNA sequence: TGTGCCAGCAGAAGGGACAGCTACGAGCAGTACTTC. Its translation is CASRRDSYEQYF.

The genes are TRBV5-1 and TRBJ1-1; D is uncertain. The germline V gene has CDR1 SGHRS and CDR2 YFSETQ. CDR3 length: 13 amino acids. V shed 5 bases and J shed 4 bases, with 12 bases lying between them. CDR3 bases: TGCGCCAGCAGGTCGGGATCCCGCACTGAAGCTTTCTTT. Its protein product is CASRSGSRTEAFF.

The gene calls are TRBV28 and TRBJ1-6; 9 nucleotides align to TRBD1. With 5 bases clipped from V and 9 bases from J, the junction kept 8 bases outside the gene matches. Germline V CDR1 and CDR2: MDHEN, SYDVKM. The CDR3 contains 15 residues. The DNA for the CDR3 is TGTGCCAGCAGTAGCGGGACAGGGCTGGCTTCACCCCTCCACTTT. This sequence encodes CASSSGTGLASPLHF.